This is a list of T cell receptor beta chains from one sample in a study of graft-versus-host responses after intestinal transplantation. Data came from immunoSEQ multiplex PCR; TCRdb stores just in-frame clones and leaves some out. This repertoire shows 84,000 or so clones, roughly 80% found once; its top ten account for around 0.83%. These receptors lack a known antigen. Sequencing was performed on unstimulated CD4+ T cells sorted from spleen or lymph node cells, taken before intestinal transplant. The source is a human donor who received an intestinal transplant. CDR3s include the opening cysteine and the closing phenylalanine or tryptophan. A D gene is named only where the DNA matches it firmly. Rows may omit the clone size; those that give it use once, few, many or a size class.

clone_size	v_call	d_call	j_call	cdr3_nt	cdr3_aa
-	TRBV27	-	TRBJ2-7	TGTGCCAGCAGTTTAAATGCAGGGCTCTTGCACTTC	CASSLNAGLLHF
-	TRBV28	-	TRBJ1-2	TGTGCCAGCACCCAACAATATTCCAACTATGGCTACACCTTC	CASTQQYSNYGYTF
-	TRBV5-6	TRBD1	TRBJ2-7	TGTGCCAGCAGCTTATCAGGGGGCGCAAAGTTAGAGTACTTC	CASSLSGGAKLEYF
-	TRBV2	-	TRBJ2-5	TGTGCCAGCAGGGCGAGGAGGGGGGGCCAAGAGACCCAGTACTTC	CASRARRGGQETQYF
-	TRBV28	TRBD1	TRBJ2-2	TGTGCCAGCAGACCGTGGCGGACAGGGAACACCGGGGAGCTGTTTTTT	CASRPWRTGNTGELFF
-	TRBV5-6	-	TRBJ1-2	TGTGCCAGCAGCTGGGGTCAGGGGACCTATGGCTACACCTTC	CASSWGQGTYGYTF
-	TRBV28	-	TRBJ1-2	TGTGCCAGCAGGCTAGGACAGCTCTATGGCTACACCTTC	CASRLGQLYGYTF
-	TRBV5-1	-	TRBJ2-1	TGCGCCAGCAGTTATGACCCCCAGGGCAATGAGCAGTTCTTC	CASSYDPQGNEQFF
-	TRBV6-5	-	TRBJ2-7	TGTGCCAGCAGTTACTCCCCCGGCGACTCCCAGTACTTC	CASSYSPGDSQYF
-	TRBV5-6	TRBD2	TRBJ2-1	TGTGCCAGCAGCTTGGGGTTACCGCGGGTGGGAGGGCCGCGTGAGCAGTTCTTC	CASSLGLPRVGGPREQFF
-	TRBV6-1	TRBD1	TRBJ1-5	TGTGCCAGCACCGAAATGGACAGGGTGAGCGTGCCCCAGCATTTT	CASTEMDRVSVPQHF
-	TRBV6-6	-	TRBJ1-5	TGTGCCACAGTGAAGGAGAGTCGCAATCAGCCCCAGCATTTT	CATVKESRNQPQHF
-	TRBV27	-	TRBJ2-7	TGTGCCAGCAGTTCCCGTTTTTCCGAGCAGTACTTC	CASSSRFSEQYF
-	TRBV28	-	TRBJ1-1	TGTGCCAGCAGTGGCCGGGGTATGGTTTATCGGGCTTTCTTT	CASSGRGMVYRAFF
few	TRBV5-1	-	TRBJ2-7	TGCGCCAGCAGCTTGGGACTGGCCAGCTACGAGCAGTACTTC	CASSLGLASYEQYF
-	TRBV30	-	TRBJ2-5	TGTGCCTGGGCCCAGGGGTGGGCTGAGACCCAGTACTTC	CAWAQGWAETQYF
-	TRBV5-6	TRBD1	TRBJ2-1	TGTGCCAGCAGCTTGTATTCCGGGACAGGGCTGTGGCATGAGCAGTTCTTC	CASSLYSGTGLWHEQFF
-	TRBV5-1	-	TRBJ2-7	TGCGCCAGCAGCTCGGCCTACGAGCAGTACTTC	CASSSAYEQYF
-	TRBV2	TRBD2	TRBJ2-3	TGTGCCAGCAGTATAGGGTCGGGGGCTAGCGGGGGCACAGATACGCAGTATTTT	CASSIGSGASGGTDTQYF
few	TRBV6-5	-	TRBJ1-6	TGTGCCAGCACCGGGACAAGCGATTCACCCCTCCACTTT	CASTGTSDSPLHF
-	TRBV19	TRBD2	TRBJ2-7	TGTGCCAGTAGTATAGGCCGGGAGGCTCCCGAGCAGTACTTC	CASSIGREAPEQYF
-	TRBV5-1	-	TRBJ2-2	TGCGCCAGCAGCTTGGAAGGGGTTCGCACCGGGGAGCTGTTTTTT	CASSLEGVRTGELFF
-	TRBV5-4	-	TRBJ1-6	TGTGCCAGCAGCTTGGAGCCCAACTCCTATAATTCACCCCTCCACTTT	CASSLEPNSYNSPLHF
-	TRBV5-1	TRBD2	TRBJ2-3	TGCGCCAGCAGCTTGGGGGGACTAGCGGGATTTGATACGCAGTATTTT	CASSLGGLAGFDTQYF
-	TRBV2	TRBD1	TRBJ2-5	TGTGCCAGCATAAAGACAGGGGGCCTGGAGACCCAGTACTTC	CASIKTGGLETQYF
-	TRBV6-5	-	TRBJ2-2	TGTGCCAGCAGTTACGGGACTGTCACCGGGGAGCTGTTTTTT	CASSYGTVTGELFF
few	TRBV7-2	TRBD2	TRBJ2-1	TGTGCCAGCAGCCTAGCGGGAGGCCTGGATGAGCAGTTCTTC	CASSLAGGLDEQFF
-	TRBV7-2	TRBD2	TRBJ2-3	TGTGCCAGCAGCTTAGTAGCGGGGGCCACAGGAGATACGCAGTATTTT	CASSLVAGATGDTQYF
few	TRBV7-8	-	TRBJ1-4	TGTGCCAGCAGCCTCACTAGCTCTAATGAAAAACTGTTTTTT	CASSLTSSNEKLFF
-	TRBV19	-	TRBJ2-4	TGTGCCAGTAGTTCCCAGTGGGGCGGTCTAAACATTCAGTACTTC	CASSSQWGGLNIQYF
-	TRBV19	TRBD2	TRBJ2-3	TGTGCCAGTAGTAGGGCTAGCGGGGGAAGCACAGATACGCAGTATTTT	CASSRASGGSTDTQYF